This TCR beta chain appears in the sequencing data of a study of post-analysis software for immune sequencing data. Study at large: The cohort encompassed relapsing-remitting, secondary progressive and progressive-relapsing multiple sclerosis disease courses.

Every TCR beta cDNA library bore unique molecular identifiers. One entry per CDR3 protein, called by TCRdb with MiXCR from the PCR reads. Counted here are about 460,000 distinct CDR3 sequences, roughly 45% occurring once; the ten biggest clones make up 9% to 14%. Note on this clonotype: Its antigen is currently unknown.

Study results and limitations: TRBV segments more frequent in patients than in controls numbered roughly 5 and included TRBV5-6, TRBV5-1 and TRBV20-1. Versus controls, multiple sclerosis patients showed significantly lower diversity (normalized Chao1).

The CDR3 runs to 16 residues. Trimming took 8 bases from V and 2 from J; bases not matched to a gene: 10. CDR1 is SEHNR, CDR2 FQNEAQ, per germline (reference sequence). Sequences were obtained from blood. This chain uses TRBV7-9 with TRBJ2-3; TRBD2 agrees at 10 bases. The sequence came from a girl between 5 and 17 years old with multiple sclerosis. CDR3 bases: TGTGCCAGCTTTCGACTAGCGGGCCTTCTCACAGATACGCAGTATTTT. As protein: CASFRLAGLLTDTQYF. The variable domain in full, with the rest retrieved from reference TRBV7-9 and TRBJ2-3, is DTGVSQNPRHKITKRGQNVTFRCDPISEHNRLYWYRQTLGQGPEFLTYFQNEAQLEKSRLLSDRFSAERPKGSFSTLEIQRTEQGDSAMYLCASFRLAGLLTDTQYFGPGTRLTVL.